This TCR beta chain was captured by sequencing in a study of T cells after yellow fever vaccination. As TCR cDNA was made by 5'RACE template switching, a universal primer site and UMIs were added. A single record per CDR3 protein comes from TCRdb applying MiXCR to the 5' RACE reads. The repertoire has fewer than 450,000 distinct CDR3 sequences, approximately 8% of them found once; the top ten carry around 17%. This clonotype was counted a few times. As yet, its antigen is unknown. Study-wide results and caveats: The CD4 and CD8 compartments had a small share of their clonotypes in common.

This TCR was recovered from a man between 18 and 29 years old who received the YFV17D yellow fever vaccine. The source material was PBMCs, sampled about 49 days after the first yellow fever vaccination.

This CDR3 reads CASSQDRKGVNTEAFF. The CDR3 DNA reads TGCGCCAGCAGCCAAGATCGGAAGGGTGTGAACACTGAAGCTTTCTTT. The J gene is TRBJ1-1, the V gene TRBV4-3; no firm D call. The V and J ends lost 0 bases and 0 bases respectively, with 11 bases between them. CDR1 LGHNA and CDR2 YSLEER come from the germline V gene. This CDR3 has 16 amino acids.